Listed below are T cell receptor beta chains from one sample, sequenced in a study of spatial heterogeneity in lung cancer. From the 5' RACE reads, TCRdb called clonotypes with MiXCR, one entry per CDR3 protein. The table includes about 10,000 distinct CDR3 sequences, roughly 5.5% detected once. This specimen was PBMCs, taken at surgery. The receptor source for this set is a male donor with early-stage non-small cell lung cancer. Both conserved end residues are part of each CDR3. The order of the fields is D gene, J gene, clone size, V gene, CDR3 DNA, CDR3 protein. A D gene is named only where the DNA matches it firmly. Where a row states a size, it is once, few, many or the class of an expanded clone; other rows omit it.

TRBD2,TRBJ2-1,few,TRBV29-1,TGCAGCGTTGAAGCCCTAGCGGGGGGGCTGGGTGAGCAGTTCTTC,CSVEALAGGLGEQFF
NA,TRBJ2-5,few,TRBV2,TGTGCCAGCAATCTTGCGGGCCAAGAGACCCAGTACTTC,CASNLAGQETQYF
NA,TRBJ2-7,many,TRBV11-1,TGTGCCAGCAGCTTAGTGAGTATCCACGAGCAGTACTTC,CASSLVSIHEQYF
TRBD2,TRBJ2-3,many,TRBV6-5,TGTGCCAGCAGCGCCACTAGCGGGAGCACAGATACGCAGTATTTT,CASSATSGSTDTQYF
NA,TRBJ2-5,many,TRBV29-1,TGCAGCGTTAAGTCGGAGACCCAGTACTTC,CSVKSETQYF
TRBD2,TRBJ2-5,many,TRBV20-1,TGCAGTGCTGGGACTAGCAGAGTCGAGACCCAGTACTTC,CSAGTSRVETQYF
TRBD1,TRBJ2-7,many,TRBV7-2,TGTGTCAGCAGCTTAGGGACAGTGTCCTACGAGCAGTACTTC,CVSSLGTVSYEQYF
NA,TRBJ1-1,few,TRBV28,TGTGCCAGCAGCCCCAGAGCCATGAACACTGAAGCTTTCTTT,CASSPRAMNTEAFF
TRBD2,TRBJ2-1,NA,TRBV3-1,TGTGCCAGCAGCCAAGAAACACCCGGGACTAGCGGGATGAATGAGCAGTTCTTC,CASSQETPGTSGMNEQFF
NA,TRBJ2-2,NA,TRBV6-6,TGTGCCAGCAGCCCTCAGGGACGGGAGCTGTTTTTT,CASSPQGRELFF